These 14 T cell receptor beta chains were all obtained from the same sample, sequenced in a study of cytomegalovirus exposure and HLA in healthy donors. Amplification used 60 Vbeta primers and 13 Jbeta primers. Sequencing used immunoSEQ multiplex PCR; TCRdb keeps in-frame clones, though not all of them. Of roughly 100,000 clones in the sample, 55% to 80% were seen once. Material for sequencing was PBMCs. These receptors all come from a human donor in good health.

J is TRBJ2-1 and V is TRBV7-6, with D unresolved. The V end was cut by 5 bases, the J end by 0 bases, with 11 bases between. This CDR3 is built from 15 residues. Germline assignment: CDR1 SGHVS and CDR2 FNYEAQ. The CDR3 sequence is CASSPRWSSYNEQFF. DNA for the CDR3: TGTGCCAGCAGCCCTCGGTGGAGCTCCTACAATGAGCAGTTCTTC.

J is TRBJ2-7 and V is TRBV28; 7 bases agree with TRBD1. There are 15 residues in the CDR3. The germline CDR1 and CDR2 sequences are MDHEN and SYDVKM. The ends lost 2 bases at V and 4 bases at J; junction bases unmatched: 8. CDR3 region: CASSLPTGAQYEQYF. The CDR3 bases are TGTGCCAGCAGTTTACCCACAGGGGCCCAGTACGAGCAGTACTTC.

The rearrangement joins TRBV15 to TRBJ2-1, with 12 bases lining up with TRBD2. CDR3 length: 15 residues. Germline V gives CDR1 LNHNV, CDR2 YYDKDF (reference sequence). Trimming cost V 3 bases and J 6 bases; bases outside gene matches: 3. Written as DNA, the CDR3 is TGTGCCACCAGCAGGGAACTAGCGGGAGGCAATGAGCAGTTCTTC. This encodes CATSRELAGGNEQFF. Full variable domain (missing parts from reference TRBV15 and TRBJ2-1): DAMVIQNPRYQVTQFGKPVTLSCSQTLNHNVMYWYQQKSSQAPKLLFHYYDKDFNNEADTPDNFQSRRPNTSFCFLDIRSPGLGDTAMYLCATSRELAGGNEQFFGPGTRLTVL.

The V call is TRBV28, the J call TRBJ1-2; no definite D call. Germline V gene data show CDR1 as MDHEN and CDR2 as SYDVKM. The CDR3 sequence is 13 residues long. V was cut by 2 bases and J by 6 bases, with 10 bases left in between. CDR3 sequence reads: CASSLTSDDGYTF. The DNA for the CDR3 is TGTGCCAGCAGTTTAACCAGCGACGATGGCTACACCTTC.

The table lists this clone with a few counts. The CDR3 loop is CATSRVSDSSSYNEQFF. The CDR3 nucleotides are TGTGCCACCAGCAGAGTATCCGACAGTAGCTCCTACAATGAGCAGTTCTTC. The genes are TRBV15 and TRBJ2-1, with a possible D match to TRBD1 (5 bases). The CDR3 runs to 17 residues. The germline V gene has CDR1 LNHNV and CDR2 YYDKDF (reference sequence). Trimming removed 1 base at V and 0 bases at J, with 13 bases between.

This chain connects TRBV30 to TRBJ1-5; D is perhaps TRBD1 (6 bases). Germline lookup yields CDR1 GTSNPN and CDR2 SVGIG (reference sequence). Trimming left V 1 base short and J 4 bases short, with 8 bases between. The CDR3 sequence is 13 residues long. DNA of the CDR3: TGTGCCTGGAGTGGACAGGTAAATCAGCCCCAGCATTTT. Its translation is CAWSGQVNQPQHF.

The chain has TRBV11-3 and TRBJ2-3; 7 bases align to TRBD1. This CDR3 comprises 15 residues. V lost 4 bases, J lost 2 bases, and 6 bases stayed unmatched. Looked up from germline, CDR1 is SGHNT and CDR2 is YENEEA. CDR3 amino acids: CASSSTGAITDTQYF. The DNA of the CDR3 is TGTGCCAGCAGCTCCACAGGGGCGATCACAGATACGCAGTATTTT.

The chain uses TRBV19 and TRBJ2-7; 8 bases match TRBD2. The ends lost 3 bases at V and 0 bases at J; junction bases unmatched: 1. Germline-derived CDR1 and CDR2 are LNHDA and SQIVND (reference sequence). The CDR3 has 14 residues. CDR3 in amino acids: CASSISGNSYEQYF. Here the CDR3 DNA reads TGTGCCAGTAGTATTAGCGGGAACTCCTACGAGCAGTACTTC.

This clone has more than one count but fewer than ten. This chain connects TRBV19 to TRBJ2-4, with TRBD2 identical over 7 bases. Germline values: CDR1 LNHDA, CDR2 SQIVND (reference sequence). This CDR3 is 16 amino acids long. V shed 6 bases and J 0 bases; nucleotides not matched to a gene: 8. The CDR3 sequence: CASSASGGIAKNIQYF. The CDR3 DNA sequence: TGTGCCAGTAGCGCTAGCGGTGGTATAGCCAAAAACATTCAGTACTTC.

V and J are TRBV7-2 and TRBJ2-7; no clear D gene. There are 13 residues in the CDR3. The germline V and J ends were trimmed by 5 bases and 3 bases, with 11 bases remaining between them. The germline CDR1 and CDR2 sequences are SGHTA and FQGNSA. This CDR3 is CASSPYRNYEQYF. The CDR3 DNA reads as TGTGCCAGCAGCCCCTACCGTAACTACGAGCAGTACTTC.

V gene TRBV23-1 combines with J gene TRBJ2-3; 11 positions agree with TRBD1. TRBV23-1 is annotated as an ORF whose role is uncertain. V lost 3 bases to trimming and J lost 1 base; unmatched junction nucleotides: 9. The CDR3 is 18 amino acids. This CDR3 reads CASSHSTGQGAGTDTQYF. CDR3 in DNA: TGCGCCAGCAGTCACTCTACTGGACAGGGGGCGGGCACAGATACGCAGTATTTT.

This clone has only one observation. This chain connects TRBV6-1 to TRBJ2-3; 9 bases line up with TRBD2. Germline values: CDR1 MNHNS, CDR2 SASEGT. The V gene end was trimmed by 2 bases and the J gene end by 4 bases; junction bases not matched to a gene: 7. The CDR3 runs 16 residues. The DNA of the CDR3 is TGTGCCAGCAGTGAACTCGGGACTAGCTTCGCAGATACGCAGTATTTT. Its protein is CASSELGTSFADTQYF.

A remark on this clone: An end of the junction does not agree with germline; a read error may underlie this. The CDR3: CASSLSGGQGIF. In nucleotides, the CDR3 is TGTGCCAGCAGTTTATCAGGTGGACAAGGGATTTTT. The V and J genes are TRBV28 and TRBJ1-3; D might be TRBD1 (5 bases). Germline lookup yields CDR1 MDHEN and CDR2 SYDVKM. The CDR3 length is 12 residues. Full variable domain (outside the CDR3, taken from reference TRBV28 and TRBJ1-3): DVKVTQSSRYLVKRTGEKVFLECVQDMDHENMFWYRQDPGLGLRLIYFSYDVKMKEKGDIPEGYSVSREKKERFSLILESASTNQTSMYLCASSLSGGQGIFGEGSWLTVV.

In nucleotides, the CDR3 is TGTGCCAGCAGCTTGACCCAGGTTAACACTGAAGCTTTCTTT. Its protein is CASSLTQVNTEAFF. The V and J genes are TRBV5-6 and TRBJ1-1; D unresolved. The CDR3 consists of 14 residues. CDR1 SGHDT and CDR2 YYEEEE come from the germline V gene. Trimming removed 1 base from V and 2 bases from J, with 9 bases in between.